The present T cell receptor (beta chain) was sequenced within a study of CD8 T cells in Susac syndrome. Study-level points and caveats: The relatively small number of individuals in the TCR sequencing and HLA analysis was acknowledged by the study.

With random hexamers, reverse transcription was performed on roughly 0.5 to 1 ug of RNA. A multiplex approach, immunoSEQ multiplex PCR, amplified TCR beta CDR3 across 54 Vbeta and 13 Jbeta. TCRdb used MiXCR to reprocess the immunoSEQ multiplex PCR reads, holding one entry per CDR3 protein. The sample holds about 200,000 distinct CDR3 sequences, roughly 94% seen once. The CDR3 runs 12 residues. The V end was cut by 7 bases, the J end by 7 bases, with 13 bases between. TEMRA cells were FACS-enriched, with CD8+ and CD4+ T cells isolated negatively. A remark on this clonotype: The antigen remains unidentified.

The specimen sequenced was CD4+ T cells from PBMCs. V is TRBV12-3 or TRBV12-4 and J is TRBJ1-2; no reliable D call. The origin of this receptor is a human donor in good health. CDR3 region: CASTEGGFGYTF. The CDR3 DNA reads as TGTGCCAGCACCGAAGGAGGCTTTGGCTACACCTTC.